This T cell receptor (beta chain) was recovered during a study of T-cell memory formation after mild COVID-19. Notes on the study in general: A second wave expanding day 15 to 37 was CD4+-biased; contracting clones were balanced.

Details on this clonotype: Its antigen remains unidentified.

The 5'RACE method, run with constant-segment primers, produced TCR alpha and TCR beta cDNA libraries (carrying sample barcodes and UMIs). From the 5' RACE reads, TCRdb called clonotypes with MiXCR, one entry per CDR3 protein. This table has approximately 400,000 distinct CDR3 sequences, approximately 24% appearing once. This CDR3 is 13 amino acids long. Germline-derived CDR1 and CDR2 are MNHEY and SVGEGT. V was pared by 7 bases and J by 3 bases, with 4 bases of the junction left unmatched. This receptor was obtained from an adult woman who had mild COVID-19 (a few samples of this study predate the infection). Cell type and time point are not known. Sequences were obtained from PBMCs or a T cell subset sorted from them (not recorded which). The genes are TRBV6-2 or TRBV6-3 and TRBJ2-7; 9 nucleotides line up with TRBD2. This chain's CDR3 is CASMRAGGYEQYF. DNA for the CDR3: TGTGCCAGCATGAGAGCGGGAGGCTACGAGCAGTACTTC.